This T cell receptor (beta chain) was captured in a study of blood T cell repertoires in COVID-19. In the study overall: From the United States, Italy and Spain came samples of acute and convalescent COVID-19.

There are a few counts of this clone. The CDR3 is made up of 16 amino acids. The J segment lost 9 bases and the V segment lost 3 bases, leaving 13 bases of the junction unmatched. Germline assignment: CDR1 SGHTA and CDR2 FQGNSA. Methods used by the authors: The assay estimated nucleated cells by amplifying reference gene primers. Clones were sequenced by immunoSEQ multiplex PCR, and TCRdb holds only the in-frame ones, with some missing. V, J and clone size were drawn from that table, and D and trimming were deduced from the DNA. The table lists some 53,000 clones, roughly nine tenths of them singletons.

Sequencing was performed on peripheral blood. The chain uses TRBV7-2 and TRBJ2-1; 8 nucleotides line up with TRBD2. The source is a man between 60 and 75 years old with active COVID-19. CDR3 residues: CASSFFSGGRSGEQFF. The CDR3 DNA follows: TGTGCCAGCAGCTTTTTCTCTGGCGGGAGGTCAGGTGAGCAGTTCTTC.